The 27 T cell receptor beta chains presented below share a single source sample, sequenced in a study of beta chain features in type 1 diabetes. Study conclusions and caveats: All four CD4+ subsets from Type 1 diabetes patients carried moderately but significantly shorter TCRB CDR3s.

Investigators reverse transcribed all isolated RNA, so they sequenced expressed TCRB transcripts. Some clones are missing from TCRdb's copy, which holds only in-frame ones; the method was immunoSEQ multiplex PCR. The table has some 250,000 clones, about a tenth seen once. Antigens of these TCRs are unknown. The sequenced sample was naive CD4+ T cells from blood. The receptors shown here come from a man aged 25 to 40 with type 1 diabetes.

This clone was seen a few times. The V and J genes are TRBV6-5 and TRBJ2-7; D gene unclear. Germline CDR1 reads MNHEY; CDR2 reads SVGAGI. V lost 2 bases, J lost 1 base, and 9 bases lay in between. The CDR3 totals 14 residues. CDR3 bases: TGTGCCAGCAGTTACGGGCCCCATTCCTACGAGCAGTACTTC. It encodes CASSYGPHSYEQYF.

This clone was detected a few times. This chain's CDR3 is CASSPGGDQPQHF. The DNA for the CDR3 is TGTGCCAGCAGCCCAGGGGGCGATCAGCCCCAGCATTTT. This rearrangement joins TRBV7-2 to TRBJ1-5; TRBD1 matches at 8 bases. This CDR3 contains 13 residues. V shed 5 bases and J 5 bases; nucleotides not matched to a gene: 2. Germline V gives CDR1 SGHTA, CDR2 FQGNSA.

This clone showed up just a few times. The genes are TRBV7-2 and TRBJ2-3, with TRBD1 identical over 10 bases. The germline gives CDR1 SGHTA, CDR2 FQGNSA. The CDR3 runs to 16 residues. V shed 1 base, J shed 1 base, and the junction held 2 bases outside the gene matches. This chain's CDR3 is CASSLVGTGGTDTQYF. The CDR3 DNA follows: TGTGCCAGCAGCTTAGTGGGGACAGGGGGCACAGATACGCAGTATTTT. Filled out from reference TRBV7-2 and TRBJ2-3, the complete variable domain reads GAGVSQSPSNKVTEKGKDVELRCDPISGHTALYWYRQSLGQGLEFLIYFQGNSAPDKSGLPSDRFSAERTGGSVSTLTIQRTQQEDSAVYLCASSLVGTGGTDTQYFGPGTRLTVL.

This clone appeared once. The rearrangement links TRBV21-1 to TRBJ2-7; TRBD2 is the table's D call and was not checked against the DNA. TRBV21-1 is deemed a pseudogene. The CDR3 runs 15 residues. CDR3 sequence reads: CASSKAKRQRYEQYF. The CDR3, as DNA: TGTGCCAGCAGCAAAGCGAAGAGGCAGAGATACGAGCAGTACTTC.

This chain links TRBV19 with TRBJ1-2; 7 bases agree with TRBD1. Germline V CDR1 and CDR2: LNHDA, SQIVND (reference sequence). The CDR3 loop spans 13 amino acids. Losses at the gene ends were 9 bases for V and 2 bases for J; bases not matched to a gene: 6. DNA for the CDR3: TGTGCCAGCCAGGGGGATTGGAACTATGGCTACACCTTC. Translating it yields CASQGDWNYGYTF. Variable domain in full (rest from reference TRBV19 and TRBJ1-2): DGGITQSPKYLFRKEGQNVTLSCEQNLNHDAMYWYRQDPGQGLRLIYYSQIVNDFQKGDIAEGYSVSREKKESFPLTVTSAQKNPTAFYLCASQGDWNYGYTFGSGTRLTVV.

This clone was seen only a few times. This chain uses TRBV4-2 with TRBJ2-3; possibly TRBD1 for D (5 bases). Trimming left V 6 bases short and J 2 bases short, with 9 bases between. Germline loops: CDR1 LGHNA, CDR2 YNFKEQ. This CDR3 contains 13 residues. The CDR3 loop reads CASSPQDTDTQYF. The CDR3 nucleotides read TGTGCCAGCAGTCCACAGGACACAGATACGCAGTATTTT.

V usage is TRBV18 and J usage is TRBJ1-1, with D perhaps TRBD1 (6 bases). In germline, CDR1 is KGHSH, CDR2 LQKENI. Between the trimmed V and J ends, which lost 3 bases and 5 bases, there was a span of 19 bases. The CDR3 consists of 16 residues. The CDR3 DNA is TGTGCCAGCTCACCCACAACAGGGTTGGTCGGAACTGAAGCTTTCTTT. Its protein is CASSPTTGLVGTEAFF.

The V and J genes are TRBV27 and TRBJ2-1, with 8 bases that match TRBD1. Germline V gene data show CDR1 as MNHEY and CDR2 as SMNVEV (reference sequence). The V gene end was trimmed by 2 bases and the J gene end by 7 bases; junction bases not matched to a gene: 7. This CDR3 spans 15 amino acids. The CDR3 DNA is TGTGCCAGCAGTTTAGGGCAGGGGGCGGGTAATGAGCAGTTCTTC. Amino acid sequence: CASSLGQGAGNEQFF.

This clone was seen a handful of times. J is TRBJ1-5 and V is TRBV27; 8 bases are a match to TRBD1. The germline V gene encodes CDR1 MNHEY and CDR2 SMNVEV (reference sequence). This CDR3 region has 18 residues. The ends lost 0 bases at V and 6 bases at J; junction bases unmatched: 13. CDR3: CASSLSARGQGASQPQHF. The CDR3 coding sequence is TGTGCCAGCAGTTTATCGGCTCGGGGGCAGGGGGCGAGTCAGCCCCAGCATTTT.

This clone occurred a few times. J is TRBJ2-2 and V is TRBV21-1; the DNA was not used to check the table's D call, TRBD1. TRBV21-1 is shown as a pseudogene. The CDR3 has 11 amino acids. CDR3 sequence reads: CAMDTSGELFF. The CDR3 DNA reads as TGTGCCATGGACACCTCCGGGGAGCTGTTTTTT.

This chain connects TRBV5-1 to TRBJ2-1, with 12 nucleotides matching TRBD2. There are 15 residues in the CDR3. Germline assignment: CDR1 SGHRS and CDR2 YFSETQ. Trimming removed 4 bases from V and 10 bases from J; junction bases left unmatched: 9. DNA for the CDR3: TGCGCCAGCAGCCGTTCTAGCGGGGGGGCCTGGGAGCAGTTCTTC. Its translation is CASSRSSGGAWEQFF.

This clone was observed a few times. The rearrangement links TRBV19 to TRBJ2-4, with D uncertain. V lost 8 bases and J lost 0, with 11 bases in between. CDR1 LNHDA and CDR2 SQIVND come from the germline V gene (reference sequence). The CDR3 is made up of 14 amino acids. The CDR3 DNA sequence: TGTGCCAGTTGTCACTTGTTAGCCAAAAACATTCAGTACTTC. Protein: CASCHLLAKNIQYF.

This clone was seen more than once but under ten times. The chain links TRBV4-1 to TRBJ1-5, with D possibly TRBD1 on 5 matching bases. The V and J ends lost 1 base and 0 bases respectively, with 13 bases between them. CDR1 is MGHRA, CDR2 YSYEKL, per germline. The CDR3 covers 17 residues. In nucleotides, the CDR3 is TGCGCCAGCAGCCAAGTTCAGGGCGCCTATAGCAATCAGCCCCAGCATTTT. Residues: CASSQVQGAYSNQPQHF.

This clone was counted a few times. This chain connects TRBV5-1 to TRBJ1-2; no reliable D call. The CDR3 consists of 13 residues. In germline, CDR1 is SGHRS, CDR2 YFSETQ. Trimming took 0 bases from V and 3 from J, leaving 6 bases between them. CDR3 region: CASSLDPDYGYTF. The CDR3 DNA reads as TGCGCCAGCAGCTTGGATCCGGACTATGGCTACACCTTC.

The chain couples TRBV30 to TRBJ1-6; D possibly corresponds to TRBD1 (5 bases). The CDR3 covers 12 residues. Germline CDR1 and CDR2: GTSNPN and SVGIG (reference sequence). This CDR3 reads CACDKGYRNLHF. DNA of the CDR3: TGTGCTTGTGACAAGGGGTATCGGAACCTCCACTTT.

This clone was counted only a few times. This rearrangement joins TRBV6-1 to TRBJ2-6, with D maybe TRBD1 (5 bases). The germline V gene has CDR1 MNHNS and CDR2 SASEGT. V was cut by 8 bases and J by 2 bases, with 7 bases left in between. The length of the CDR3 is 13 residues. The CDR3 here is CASGRAGANVLTF. The CDR3 region has the DNA TGTGCCAGCGGCAGGGCTGGGGCCAACGTCCTGACTTTC.

This clone has just a few counts. This chain links TRBV18 with TRBJ1-2; 7 bases map to TRBD1. Germline V gives CDR1 KGHSH, CDR2 LQKENI. V gave up 2 bases and J gave up 3 bases; unmatched junction bases: 6. This CDR3 is 15 amino acids long. DNA for the CDR3: TGTGCCAGCTCACCAGCTGCACAGGGGTACTATGGCTACACCTTC. This sequence encodes CASSPAAQGYYGYTF.

The genes are TRBV14 and TRBJ1-3; D is undetermined. Germline CDR1 SGHDN, CDR2 FVKESK. This CDR3 comprises 13 residues. V lost 6 bases to trimming and J lost 0 bases, with 6 bases between them. The chain's CDR3 is CASSPFSGNTIYF. The CDR3 DNA sequence: TGTGCCAGCAGTCCCTTCTCTGGAAACACCATATATTTT.

This rearrangement joins TRBV18 to TRBJ2-5; TRBD2 agrees at 9 bases. Germline V lookup: CDR1 KGHSH, CDR2 LQKENI. The CDR3 covers 16 residues. Trimming took 0 bases from V and 6 from J; bases not matched to a gene: 8. In nucleotides, the CDR3 is TGTGCCAGCTCACCACCGGGACTAGCCGATCGGCAGACCCAGTACTTC. Protein sequence: CASSPPGLADRQTQYF.

This chain links TRBV7-3 with TRBJ2-3, with D perhaps matching TRBD1 (6 bases). The CDR3 has 13 amino acids. CDR1 SGHTA and CDR2 FQGTGA come from the germline V gene. V was trimmed by 6 bases and J by 4 bases, leaving 11 bases between them. The CDR3 region has the DNA TGTGCCAGCAGTGCCGAGGGGGCAGATACGCAGTATTTT. Translating it yields CASSAEGADTQYF. The full variable domain, in which reference TRBV7-3 and TRBJ2-3 provide the parts outside the CDR3, is GAGVSQTPSNKVTEKGKYVELRCDPISGHTALYWYRQSLGQGPEFLIYFQGTGAADDSGLPNDRFFAVRPEGSVSTLKIQRTERGDSAVYLCASSAEGADTQYFGPGTRLTVL.

The gene calls are TRBV28 and TRBJ1-5; unclear D gene. CDR1 and CDR2 from the germline V gene are MDHEN and SYDVKM. The CDR3 is made up of 13 amino acids. Trimming shortened V by 2 bases and J by 1 base, and 3 bases separated the two germline ends. The CDR3 region has the DNA TGTGCCAGCAGTTTAGGCAGCAATCAGCCCCAGCATTTT. Translated, it gives CASSLGSNQPQHF.

This clone was seen a few times. The chain uses TRBV28 and TRBJ1-2; D is unclear. CDR3 size: 12 residues. Trimming left V 6 bases short and J 2 bases short, with 7 bases between. CDR1 MDHEN and CDR2 SYDVKM come from the germline V gene. The CDR3 loop reads CASSITNYGYTF. In DNA, the CDR3 is TGTGCCAGCAGCATAACAAACTATGGCTACACCTTC.

The V gene is TRBV6-6, the J gene TRBJ2-7, with 7 bases matching TRBD2. The CDR3 contains 11 residues. Germline values: CDR1 MNHNY, CDR2 SVGAGI (reference sequence). Germline trimming cut 5 bases from V and 7 bases from J; bases unmatched to any gene: 2. CDR3 nucleotides: TGTGCCAGCAGTCCCGGGGGGGAGCAGTACTTC. Its protein is CASSPGGEQYF.

CDR3 sequence: CASSERQGSKNIQYF. In DNA form, the CDR3 reads TGTGCCAGCAGTGAACGACAGGGGAGCAAAAACATTCAGTACTTC. The rearrangement uses TRBV6-1 and TRBJ2-4, with 8 bases matching TRBD1. Germline lookup yields CDR1 MNHNS and CDR2 SASEGT. This CDR3 has 15 amino acids. The ends lost 2 bases at V and 3 bases at J; junction bases unmatched: 3.

DNA for the CDR3: TGTGCCAGCAGCTTGGCAGTGGTCGGGGAGCTGTTTTTT. It encodes CASSLAVVGELFF. The chain has TRBV5-6 and TRBJ2-2; D ambiguous. Germline CDR1 reads SGHDT; CDR2 reads YYEEEE. The CDR3 length is 13 residues. Trimming pared 0 bases from V and 7 bases from J, leaving 7 bases between.

In this sample, this clone turned up a few times. The chain combines TRBV7-9 with TRBJ2-4; D may be TRBD2 (6 bases). This CDR3 contains 13 residues. V lost 2 bases, J lost 8 bases, and 10 bases lay in between. CDR1 is SEHNR and CDR2 is FQNEAQ in the germline V gene (reference sequence). As DNA, the CDR3 is TGTGCCAGCAGCTTATCGGGGGAGGACATTCAGTACTTC. Its protein product is CASSLSGEDIQYF.

This clone was counted a few times. This chain joins TRBV5-1 and TRBJ2-1, with a possible D match to TRBD2 (5 bases). The length of the CDR3 is 15 residues. V was clipped by 0 bases and J by 5 bases, with 12 bases between them. Germline loops: CDR1 SGHRS, CDR2 YFSETQ. The DNA for the CDR3 is TGCGCCAGCAGCTTGGAGGGTAGCGTCAACAATGAGCAGTTCTTC. This translates into CASSLEGSVNNEQFF.